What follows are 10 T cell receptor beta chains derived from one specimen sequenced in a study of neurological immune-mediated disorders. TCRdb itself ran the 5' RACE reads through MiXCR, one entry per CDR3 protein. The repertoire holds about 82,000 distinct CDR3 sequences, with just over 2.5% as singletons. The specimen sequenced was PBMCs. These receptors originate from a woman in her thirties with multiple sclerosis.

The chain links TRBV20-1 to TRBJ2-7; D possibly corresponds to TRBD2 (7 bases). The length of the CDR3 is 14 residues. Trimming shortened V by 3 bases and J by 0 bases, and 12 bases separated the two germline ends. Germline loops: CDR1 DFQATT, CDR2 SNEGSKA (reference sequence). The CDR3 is CSARGGDNSYEQYF. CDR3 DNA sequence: TGCAGTGCTAGGGGGGGGGACAACTCCTACGAGCAGTACTTC.

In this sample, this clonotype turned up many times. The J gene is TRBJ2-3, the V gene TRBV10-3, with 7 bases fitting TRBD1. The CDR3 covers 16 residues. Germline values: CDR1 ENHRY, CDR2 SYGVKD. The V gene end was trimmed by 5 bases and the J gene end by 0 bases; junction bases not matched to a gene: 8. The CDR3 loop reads CAISYDRASSTDTQYF. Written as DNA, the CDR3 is TGTGCCATCAGTTACGACAGGGCCTCTAGCACAGATACGCAGTATTTT.

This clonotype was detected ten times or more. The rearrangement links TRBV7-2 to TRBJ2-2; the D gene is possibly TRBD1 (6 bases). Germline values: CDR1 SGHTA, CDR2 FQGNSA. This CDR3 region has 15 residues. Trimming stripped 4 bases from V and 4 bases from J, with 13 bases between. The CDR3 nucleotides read TGTGCCAGCAGCTCTACAGGGTCCCGCACCGGGGAGCTGTTTTTT. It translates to CASSSTGSRTGELFF.

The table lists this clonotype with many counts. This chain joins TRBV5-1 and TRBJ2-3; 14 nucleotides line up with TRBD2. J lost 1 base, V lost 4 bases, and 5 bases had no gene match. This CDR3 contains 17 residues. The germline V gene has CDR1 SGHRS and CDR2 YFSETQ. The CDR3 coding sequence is TGCGCCAGCAGCCCGGGGACTAGCGGGAGCGGCACAGATACGCAGTATTTT. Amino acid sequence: CASSPGTSGSGTDTQYF.

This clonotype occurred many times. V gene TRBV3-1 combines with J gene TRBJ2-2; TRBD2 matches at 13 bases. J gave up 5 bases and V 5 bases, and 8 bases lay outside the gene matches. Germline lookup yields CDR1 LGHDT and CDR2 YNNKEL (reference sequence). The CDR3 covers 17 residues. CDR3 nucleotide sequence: TGTGCCAGCAGCTCCCCCGGACTAGCGGGAGTAACCGGGGAGCTGTTTTTT. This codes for CASSSPGLAGVTGELFF.

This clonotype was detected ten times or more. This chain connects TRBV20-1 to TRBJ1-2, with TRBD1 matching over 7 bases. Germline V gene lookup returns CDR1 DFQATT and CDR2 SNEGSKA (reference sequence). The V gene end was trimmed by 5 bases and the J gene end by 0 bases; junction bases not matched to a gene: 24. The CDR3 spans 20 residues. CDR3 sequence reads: CSASTRTGGGHGGANYGYTF. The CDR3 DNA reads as TGCAGTGCTTCCACCCGGACAGGCGGTGGACATGGGGGAGCTAACTATGGCTACACCTTC.

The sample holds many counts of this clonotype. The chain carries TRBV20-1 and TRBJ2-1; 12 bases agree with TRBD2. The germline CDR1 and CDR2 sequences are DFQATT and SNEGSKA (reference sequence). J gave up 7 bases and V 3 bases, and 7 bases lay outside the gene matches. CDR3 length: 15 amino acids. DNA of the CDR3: TGCAGTGCTAGCCAACTAGCGGGAGGAAGGAATGAGCAGTTCTTC. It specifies CSASQLAGGRNEQFF.

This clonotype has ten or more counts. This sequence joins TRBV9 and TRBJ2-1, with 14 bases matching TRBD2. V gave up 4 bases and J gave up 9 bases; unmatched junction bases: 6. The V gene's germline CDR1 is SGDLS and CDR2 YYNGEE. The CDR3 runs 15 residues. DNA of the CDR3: TGTGCCAGCAGCCTCGGGACTAGCGGGAGTGGTGAGCAGTTCTTC. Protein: CASSLGTSGSGEQFF.

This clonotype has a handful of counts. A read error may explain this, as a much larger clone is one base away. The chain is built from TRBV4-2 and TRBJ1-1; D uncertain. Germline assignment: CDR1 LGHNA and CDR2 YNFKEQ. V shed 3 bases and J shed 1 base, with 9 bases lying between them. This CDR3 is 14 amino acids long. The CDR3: CASSHNPENTEAFF. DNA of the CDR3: TGTGCCAGCAGCCACAACCCCGAGAACACTGAAGCTTTCTTT.

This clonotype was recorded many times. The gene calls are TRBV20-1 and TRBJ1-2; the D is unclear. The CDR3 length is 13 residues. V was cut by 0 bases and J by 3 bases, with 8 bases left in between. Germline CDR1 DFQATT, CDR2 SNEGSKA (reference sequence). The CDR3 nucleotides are TGCAGTGCTAGAGAAAACAGTGACTATGGCTACACCTTC. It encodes CSARENSDYGYTF.